This T cell receptor (beta chain) was recovered during a study of T-cell memory formation after mild COVID-19. Study at large: Each donor largely had its own TCR clusters. Study findings and constraints: The finding that pre-infection memory included some responding clones suggested that cross-reactive memory joined. Among CD4+ contracting clones, most were CM and EM, and CD8+ ones EMRA.

This CDR3 spans 15 amino acids. Germline V gene lookup returns CDR1 LGHNA and CDR2 YSLEER. V gave up 4 bases and J gave up 8 bases, with 20 bases separating them. On this clonotype itself: Its specificity is unknown.

5'RACE primed at constant segments yielded TCR alpha and TCR beta cDNA libraries bearing sample barcodes and UMIs. In TCRdb, the 5' RACE reads were re-called with MiXCR into one record per CDR3 protein. The repertoire holds around 420,000 distinct CDR3 sequences, with more than 20% as singletons. The chain uses TRBV4-3 and TRBJ1-2, with a tentative D call TRBD1 (5 bases). This clonotype was obtained from an adult woman who had mild COVID-19 (a few samples of this study predate the infection). Cell type and time point are not known. Sequenced input: PBMCs or a T cell subset sorted from them (not recorded which). The CDR3 reads CASSLRTGHPGGYTF. The CDR3 DNA reads as TGCGCCAGCAGCCTTAGAACCGGACACCCGGGAGGCTACACCTTC.